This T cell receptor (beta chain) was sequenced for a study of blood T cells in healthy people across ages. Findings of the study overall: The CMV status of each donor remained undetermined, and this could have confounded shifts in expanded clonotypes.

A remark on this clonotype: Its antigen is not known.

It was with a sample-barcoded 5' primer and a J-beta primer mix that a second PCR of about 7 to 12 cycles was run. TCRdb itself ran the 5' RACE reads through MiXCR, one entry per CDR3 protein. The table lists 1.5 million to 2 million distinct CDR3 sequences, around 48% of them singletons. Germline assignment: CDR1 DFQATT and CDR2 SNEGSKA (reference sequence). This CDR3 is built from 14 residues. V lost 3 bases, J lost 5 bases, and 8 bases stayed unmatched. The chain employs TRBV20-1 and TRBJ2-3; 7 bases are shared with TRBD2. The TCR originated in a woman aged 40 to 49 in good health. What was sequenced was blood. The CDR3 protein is CSASWGGGIDTQYF. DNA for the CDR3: TGCAGTGCTAGTTGGGGGGGGGGAATAGATACGCAGTATTTT.